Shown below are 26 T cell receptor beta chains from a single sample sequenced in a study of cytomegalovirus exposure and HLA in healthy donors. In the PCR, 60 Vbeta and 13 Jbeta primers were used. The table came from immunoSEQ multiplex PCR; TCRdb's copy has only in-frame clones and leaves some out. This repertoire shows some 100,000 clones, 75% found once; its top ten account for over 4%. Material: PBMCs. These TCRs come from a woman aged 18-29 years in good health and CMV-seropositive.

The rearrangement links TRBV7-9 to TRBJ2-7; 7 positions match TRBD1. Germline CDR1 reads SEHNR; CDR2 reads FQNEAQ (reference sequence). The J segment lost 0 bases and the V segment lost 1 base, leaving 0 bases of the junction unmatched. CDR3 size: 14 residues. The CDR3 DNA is TGTGCCAGCAGCTTAGGGACAGGCTCCTACGAGCAGTACTTC. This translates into CASSLGTGSYEQYF.

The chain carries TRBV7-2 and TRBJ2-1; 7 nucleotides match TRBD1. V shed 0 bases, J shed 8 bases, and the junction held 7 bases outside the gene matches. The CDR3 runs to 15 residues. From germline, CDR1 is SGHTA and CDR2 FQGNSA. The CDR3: CASSLAGTAFYEQFF. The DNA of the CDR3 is TGTGCCAGCAGCTTAGCCGGGACAGCTTTTTATGAGCAGTTCTTC.

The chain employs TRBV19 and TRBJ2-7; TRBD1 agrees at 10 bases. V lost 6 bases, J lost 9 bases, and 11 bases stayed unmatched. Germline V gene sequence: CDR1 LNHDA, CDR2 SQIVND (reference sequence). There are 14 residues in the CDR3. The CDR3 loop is CASSDRDRGKWQYF. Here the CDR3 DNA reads TGTGCCAGTAGCGACCGGGACAGGGGAAAGTGGCAGTACTTC.

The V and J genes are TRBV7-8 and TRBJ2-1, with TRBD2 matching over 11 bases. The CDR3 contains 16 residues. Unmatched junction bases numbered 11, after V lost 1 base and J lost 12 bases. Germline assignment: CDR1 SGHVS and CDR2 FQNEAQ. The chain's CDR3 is CASSLGLAGSRRGQFF. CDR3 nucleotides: TGTGCCAGCAGCTTAGGACTAGCGGGATCCCGAAGGGGGCAGTTCTTC.

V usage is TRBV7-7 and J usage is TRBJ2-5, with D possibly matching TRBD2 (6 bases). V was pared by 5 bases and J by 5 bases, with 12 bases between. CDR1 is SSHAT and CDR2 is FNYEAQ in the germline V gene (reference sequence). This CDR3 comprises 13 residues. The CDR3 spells CASSPSGVETQYF. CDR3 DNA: TGTGCCAGCAGCCCTTCGGGGGTGGAGACCCAGTACTTC.

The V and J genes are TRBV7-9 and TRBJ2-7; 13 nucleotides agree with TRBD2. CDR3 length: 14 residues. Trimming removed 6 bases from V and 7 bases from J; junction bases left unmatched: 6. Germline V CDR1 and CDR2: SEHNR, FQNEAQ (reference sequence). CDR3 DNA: TGTGCCAGCAGGGGGACTAGCGGGACAGGGGAGCAGTACTTC. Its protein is CASRGTSGTGEQYF.

The CDR3 region is CASSLMGQGVEQYF. In nucleotides, the CDR3 is TGTGCCAGCAGTTTAATGGGACAGGGTGTCGAGCAGTACTTC. The chain combines TRBV7-2 with TRBJ2-7; 9 bases are a match to TRBD1. This CDR3 contains 14 residues. V shed 6 bases and J 6 bases; nucleotides not matched to a gene: 9. Germline V gene lookup returns CDR1 SGHTA and CDR2 FQGNSA.

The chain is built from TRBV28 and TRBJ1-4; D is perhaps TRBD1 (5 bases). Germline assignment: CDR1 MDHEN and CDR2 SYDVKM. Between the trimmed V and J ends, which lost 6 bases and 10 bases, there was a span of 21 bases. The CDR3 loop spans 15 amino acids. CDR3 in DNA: TGTGCCAGCAGGCAACCCGGTGCATCCCAGGGAAAACTGTTTTTT. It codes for CASRQPGASQGKLFF.

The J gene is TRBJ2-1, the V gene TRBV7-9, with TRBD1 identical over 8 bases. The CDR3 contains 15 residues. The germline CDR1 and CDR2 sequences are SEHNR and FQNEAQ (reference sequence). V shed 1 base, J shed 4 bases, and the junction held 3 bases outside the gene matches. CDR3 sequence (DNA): TGTGCCAGCAGCTTAGACCAGGGGGCGTACAATGAGCAGTTCTTC. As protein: CASSLDQGAYNEQFF.

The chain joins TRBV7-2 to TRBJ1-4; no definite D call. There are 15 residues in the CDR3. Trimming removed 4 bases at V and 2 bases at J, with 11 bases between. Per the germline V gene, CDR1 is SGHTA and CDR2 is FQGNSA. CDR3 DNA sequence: TGTGCCAGCAGCTCCGCGGGTTGGACTAATGAAAAACTGTTTTTT. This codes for CASSSAGWTNEKLFF. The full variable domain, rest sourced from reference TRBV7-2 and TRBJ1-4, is GAGVSQSPSNKVTEKGKDVELRCDPISGHTALYWYRQSLGQGLEFLIYFQGNSAPDKSGLPSDRFSAERTGGSVSTLTIQRTQQEDSAVYLCASSSAGWTNEKLFFGSGTQLSVL.

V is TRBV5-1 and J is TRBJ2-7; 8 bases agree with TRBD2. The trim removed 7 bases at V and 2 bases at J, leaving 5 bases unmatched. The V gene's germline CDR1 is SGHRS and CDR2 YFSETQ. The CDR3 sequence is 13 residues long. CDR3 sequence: CASGLADTYEQYF. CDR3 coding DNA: TGCGCCAGCGGACTAGCCGATACCTACGAGCAGTACTTC.

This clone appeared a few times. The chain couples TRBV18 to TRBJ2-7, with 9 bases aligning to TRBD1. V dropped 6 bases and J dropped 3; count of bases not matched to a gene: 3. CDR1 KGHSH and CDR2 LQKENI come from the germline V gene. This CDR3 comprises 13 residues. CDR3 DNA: TGTGCCAGCTCCGGACAGGGGCGCTACGAGCAGTACTTC. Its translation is CASSGQGRYEQYF.

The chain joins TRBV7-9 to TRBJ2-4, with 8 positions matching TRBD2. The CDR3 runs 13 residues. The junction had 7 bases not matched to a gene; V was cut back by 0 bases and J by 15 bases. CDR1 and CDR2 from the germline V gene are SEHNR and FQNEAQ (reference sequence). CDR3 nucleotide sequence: TGTGCCAGCAGCTTAGCCCATGGCGGGAGGTGGTACTTC. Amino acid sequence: CASSLAHGGRWYF.

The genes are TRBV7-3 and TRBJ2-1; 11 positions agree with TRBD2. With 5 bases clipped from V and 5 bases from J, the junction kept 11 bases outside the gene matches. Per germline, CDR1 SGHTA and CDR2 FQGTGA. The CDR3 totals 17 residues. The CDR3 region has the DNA TGTGCCAGCAGCGCCCCCCGAGGGGGACTAGCGGACAATGAGCAGTTCTTC. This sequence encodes CASSAPRGGLADNEQFF.

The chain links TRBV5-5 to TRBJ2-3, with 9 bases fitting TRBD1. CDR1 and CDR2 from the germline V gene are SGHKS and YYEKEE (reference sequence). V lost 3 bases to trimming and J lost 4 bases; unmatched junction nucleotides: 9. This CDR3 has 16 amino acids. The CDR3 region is CASSYGGTGSPDTQYF. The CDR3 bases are TGTGCCAGCAGCTACGGGGGGACAGGGAGTCCAGATACGCAGTATTTT.

CDR3 loop: CASSLSPDRGYEQYF. The CDR3 nucleotides are TGTGCCAGCTCGCTCAGCCCGGACAGGGGCTACGAGCAGTACTTC. The chain links TRBV18 to TRBJ2-7; 9 bases are shared with TRBD1. This CDR3 region has 15 residues. V shed 6 bases, J shed 3 bases, and the junction held 9 bases outside the gene matches. Germline-derived CDR1 and CDR2 are KGHSH and LQKENI. Variable domain in full (rest from reference TRBV18 and TRBJ2-7): NAGVMQNPRHLVRRRGQEARLRCSPMKGHSHVYWYRQLPEEGLKFMVYLQKENIIDESGMPKERFSAEFPKEGPSILRIQQVVRGDSAAYFCASSLSPDRGYEQYFGPGTRLTVT.

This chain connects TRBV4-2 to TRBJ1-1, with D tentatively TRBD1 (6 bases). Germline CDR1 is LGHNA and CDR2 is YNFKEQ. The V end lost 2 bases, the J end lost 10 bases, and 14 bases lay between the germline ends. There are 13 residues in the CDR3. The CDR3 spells CASSQQGPLGAFF. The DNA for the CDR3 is TGTGCCAGCAGCCAACAGGGGCCCTTAGGAGCTTTCTTT.

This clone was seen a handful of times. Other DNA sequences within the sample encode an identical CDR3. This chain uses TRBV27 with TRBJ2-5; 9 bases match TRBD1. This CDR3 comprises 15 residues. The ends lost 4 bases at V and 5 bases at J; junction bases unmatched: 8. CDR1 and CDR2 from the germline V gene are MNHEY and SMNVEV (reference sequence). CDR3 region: CASSSPTGGGETQYF. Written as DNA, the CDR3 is TGTGCCAGCAGTTCACCTACAGGGGGCGGCGAGACCCAGTACTTC.

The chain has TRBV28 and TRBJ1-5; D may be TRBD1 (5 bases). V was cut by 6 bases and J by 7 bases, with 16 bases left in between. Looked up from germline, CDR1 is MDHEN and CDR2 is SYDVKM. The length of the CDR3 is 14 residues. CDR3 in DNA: TGTGCCAGCAGCCCAGGGCTTGGTAAGCAGCCCCAGCATTTT. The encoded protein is CASSPGLGKQPQHF.

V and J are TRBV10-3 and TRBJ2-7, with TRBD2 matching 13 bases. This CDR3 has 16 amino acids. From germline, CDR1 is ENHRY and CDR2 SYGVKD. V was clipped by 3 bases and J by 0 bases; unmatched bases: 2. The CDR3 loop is CAISDRTSGSSYEQYF. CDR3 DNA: TGTGCCATCAGTGACCGGACTAGCGGGAGCTCCTACGAGCAGTACTTC.

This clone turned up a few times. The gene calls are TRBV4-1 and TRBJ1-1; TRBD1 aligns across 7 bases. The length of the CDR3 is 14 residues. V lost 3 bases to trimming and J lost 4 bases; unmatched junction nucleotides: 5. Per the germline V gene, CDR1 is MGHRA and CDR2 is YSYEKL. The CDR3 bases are TGCGCCAGCAGCCAGCGGCAGGGGGGCACTGAAGCTTTCTTT. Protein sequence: CASSQRQGGTEAFF.

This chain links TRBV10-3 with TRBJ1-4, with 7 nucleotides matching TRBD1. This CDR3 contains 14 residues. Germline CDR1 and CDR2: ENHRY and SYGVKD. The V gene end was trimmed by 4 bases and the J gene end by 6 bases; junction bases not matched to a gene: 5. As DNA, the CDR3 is TGTGCCATCAGTGTCGGTGGGACAGATGAAAAACTGTTTTTT. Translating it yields CAISVGGTDEKLFF.

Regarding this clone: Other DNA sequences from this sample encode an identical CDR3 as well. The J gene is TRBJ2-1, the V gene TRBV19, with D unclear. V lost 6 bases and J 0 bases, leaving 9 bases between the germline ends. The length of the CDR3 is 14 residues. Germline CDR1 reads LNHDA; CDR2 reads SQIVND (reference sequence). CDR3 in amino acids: CASRKRSSYNEQFF. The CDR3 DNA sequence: TGTGCCAGTAGGAAGCGTTCCTCCTACAATGAGCAGTTCTTC.

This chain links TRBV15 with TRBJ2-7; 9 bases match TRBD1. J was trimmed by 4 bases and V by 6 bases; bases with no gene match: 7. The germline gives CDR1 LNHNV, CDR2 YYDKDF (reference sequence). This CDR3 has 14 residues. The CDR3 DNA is TGTGCCACCAGACGAGGACAGGGGAATTACGAGCAGTACTTC. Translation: CATRRGQGNYEQYF.

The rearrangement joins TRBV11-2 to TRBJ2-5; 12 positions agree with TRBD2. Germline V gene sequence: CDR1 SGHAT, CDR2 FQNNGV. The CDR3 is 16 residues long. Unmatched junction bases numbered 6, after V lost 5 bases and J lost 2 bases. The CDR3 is CASSPGTSGLQETQYF. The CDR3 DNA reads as TGTGCCAGCAGCCCCGGGACTAGCGGGTTGCAAGAGACCCAGTACTTC.

In DNA form, the CDR3 reads TGTGCCAGCAGCGAGACCTACGAGCAGTACTTC. It is translated as CASSETYEQYF. The chain couples TRBV5-8 to TRBJ2-7; D ambiguous. Trimming cost V 4 bases and J 2 bases, with 4 bases left between them. The germline V gene encodes CDR1 SGHTS and CDR2 YDEGEE. The CDR3 contains 11 residues.